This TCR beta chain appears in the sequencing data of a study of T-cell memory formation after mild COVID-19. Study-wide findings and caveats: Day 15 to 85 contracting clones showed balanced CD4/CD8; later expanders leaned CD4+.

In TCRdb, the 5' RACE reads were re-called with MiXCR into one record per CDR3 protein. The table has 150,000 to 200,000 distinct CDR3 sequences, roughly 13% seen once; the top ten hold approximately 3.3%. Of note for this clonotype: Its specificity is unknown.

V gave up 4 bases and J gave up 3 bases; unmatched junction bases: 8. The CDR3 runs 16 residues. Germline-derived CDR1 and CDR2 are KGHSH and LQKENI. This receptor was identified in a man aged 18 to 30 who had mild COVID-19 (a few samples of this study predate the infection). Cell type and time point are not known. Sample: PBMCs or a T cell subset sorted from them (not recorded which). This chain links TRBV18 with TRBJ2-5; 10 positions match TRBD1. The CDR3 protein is CASSLLAGTGEETQYF. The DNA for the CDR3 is TGTGCCAGCTCACTTCTGGCAGGGACAGGGGAAGAGACCCAGTACTTC.